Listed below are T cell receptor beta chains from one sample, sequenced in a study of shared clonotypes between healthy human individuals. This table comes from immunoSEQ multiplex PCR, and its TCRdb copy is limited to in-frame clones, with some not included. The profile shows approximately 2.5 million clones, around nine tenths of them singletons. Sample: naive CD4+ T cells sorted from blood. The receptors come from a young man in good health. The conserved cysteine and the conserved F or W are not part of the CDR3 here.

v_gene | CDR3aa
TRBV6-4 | ASRTGSNTGELF
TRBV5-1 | ASTYLWPLNTEAF
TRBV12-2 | ASRLTGGDSPSGGQPQH
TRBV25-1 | ASSEGNQPQH
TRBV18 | ASSPGRDKDTQY
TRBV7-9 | ASSLTLEQY
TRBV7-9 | ASSLGTGTYGYT
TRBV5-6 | ASSFAAGTEAF
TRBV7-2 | ASSLGYEGTQY
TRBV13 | ASSRFPGFDSGNTIY
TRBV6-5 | ASSGQGHNSPLH
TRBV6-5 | ASGGVPRGSPLH
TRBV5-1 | ASRRDSGPDTQY
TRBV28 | ASSLPRATNEKLF
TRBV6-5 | ASSATQRQPQH
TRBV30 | AWSFLDRDTAYEQY
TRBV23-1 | ASSQSGDTIY
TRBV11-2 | ASSLVGPTEQF
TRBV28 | ASSSPREQY
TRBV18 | ASSPQGQVTGELF